This T cell receptor (beta chain) was found in a study of human T cells and chemical hapten exposure. TCRdb reanalysed the RACE reads using MiXCR and keeps one entry per CDR3 protein. The table records roughly 50,000 distinct CDR3 sequences, approximately 9.9% of them present only once. Time point in this sample: patch test 3, about 24 weeks after DPC sensitization. Stated treatment: therapeutic diphenylcyclopropenone sensitization with weekly scalp DPC. Unfractionated whole blood yielded total RNA. Study observations and caveats: More PT1 expanded TCRs went with higher patch test scores.

Ten or more counts support this clonotype. The target antigen is unknown. Germline V gene sequence: CDR1 SGHAT, CDR2 FQNNGV. With 1 base removed from V and 9 bases from J, the gap between germline ends came to 9 bases. The CDR3 covers 12 residues. Sequencing was performed on whole blood, taken in connection with sensitization to the hapten diphenylcyclopropenone (DPC). This rearrangement joins TRBV11-2 to TRBJ1-1, with a weak D call TRBD1 (5 bases). This receptor was identified in a woman aged 40 to 50 with alopecia areata. Some clones in this sample may be carry-over from other donors' samples. The CDR3 loop is CASSLGRTKAFF. The CDR3 bases are TGTGCCAGCAGCTTAGGGCGGACAAAAGCTTTCTTT.